This T cell receptor (beta chain) was recorded in a study of PD-1 blockade in mismatch repair-deficient tumors (dated by TCRdb to about 2017). For the study in its entirety: Between September 2013 and late 2016, 75 to 95 consecutive patients with over ten mismatch repair-deficient cancer types, all previously treated and progressing, were enrolled in the trial. Tumor-associated T cell clones in the peripheral blood of patients responding to PD-1 blockade were tracked using deep sequencing of TCR CDR3 regions. Overall study results and their limits: Tumor-resident clones, often undetectable in blood before treatment, expanded rapidly after pembrolizumab and then contracted, generally before radiologic responses.

For every enrolled patient, mismatch repair deficiency was confirmed by either polymerase chain reaction or immunohistochemistry. TCR sequencing was carried out for a few patients who responded to pembrolizumab therapy. In the phase II trial, pembrolizumab PD-1 blockade was tested prospectively in advanced mismatch repair-deficient cancers, no matter which tissue of origin the cancers came from. Peripheral blood T cell samples were gathered serially, both before PD-1 blockade started and at multiple time points afterward. The timing of each blood sample was reported as weeks after the first dose of pembrolizumab. Relative to germline, V is missing 4 bases and J is missing 4 bases, with 19 bases of the junction outside any gene match. Inclusive of the bounding cysteine and phenylalanine, the CDR3 is 20 residues long. Only the CDR3 DNA stays, 60 bases, in frame from base 1. Sequences SGHRS (CDR1) and YFSETQ (CDR2) are obtained from the germline V gene.

Libraries were built with the immunoSEQ multiplex PCR assay. Drawn from immuneACCESS, this table holds only the in-frame rearrangements with V and J called that TCRdb kept. Clones are partly lost; checked studies trace under half to an unresolved V gene and leave the rest unexplained. Counted in this sample were some 100,000 clones; 82% of them appeared once. The top ten constitute 6.3% of the sample. A note on this clone: It has no known antigen specificity. Base-call qualities are not available, and no considerably larger clone is one nucleotide away.

Recombination joined TRBV5-1 with TRBJ2-3; 12 bases in the junction line up with TRBD2. The sequences come from peripheral blood, collected about 36 weeks after starting pembrolizumab. The sequence came from an adult with mismatch repair-deficient cancer. Read as DNA, the sequence is TGCGCCAGCAGCCAGACCGGGACTAGCGGGCCCTTGGGGAGCGCAGATACGCAGTATTTT. Translated, it reads CASSQTGTSGPLGSADTQYF.